This T cell receptor beta chain is drawn from a study of blood T cell repertoires in COVID-19. Overall study context: T cells, B-cell-depleted T cells, or PBMCs supplied cDNA or gDNA.

The V and J ends lost 3 bases and 9 bases respectively, with 16 bases between them. CDR1 SGDLS and CDR2 YYNGEE come from the germline V gene. The CDR3 is made up of 15 amino acids. The protocol was immunoSEQ multiplex PCR, while the TCRdb copy is restricted to in-frame clones and leaves out a portion. The sample yields over 250,000 clones, approximately 87% seen once. The chain is built from TRBV9 and TRBJ1-6; the D gene is possibly TRBD1 (5 bases). Source material: peripheral blood. This receptor was taken from a woman aged 35 to 49 who had recovered from COVID-19. DNA for the CDR3: TGTGCCAGCAGCGAGGCCGGCGGGGGAGGTTCACCCCTCCACTTT. It yields the protein CASSEAGGGGSPLHF.